Listed below are T cell receptor beta chains from one sample, sequenced in a study of T cells in localized non-small cell lung cancer. TCRdb keeps only in-frame clones here, not all; method: immunoSEQ multiplex PCR. The table has 26,000 or so clones, roughly 87% seen once; the top ten hold around 6.8%. The sample was peripheral blood, taken before any cancer treatment. These receptors came from an older male donor with stage I lung adenocarcinoma. The CDR3 runs from the conserved cysteine through the conserved F or W. A D gene is named only where the DNA matches it firmly. Clone size is given for some rows only: seen once, a few or many times, or a class if the clone is expanded.

>TRBV29-1|TRBJ2-3|NA|NA
CSVIVLRSTDTQYF
TGCAGCGTGATAGTCCTACGCAGCACAGATACGCAGTATTTT
>TRBV10-3|TRBJ1-2|NA|NA
CAISGAGKGYTF
TGTGCCATCAGTGGGGCAGGGAAGGGCTACACCTTC
>TRBV7-9|TRBJ2-3|NA|NA
CASGSSAGTDTQYF
TGTGCCAGCGGATCTTCGGCAGGGACAGATACGCAGTATTTT
>TRBV30|TRBJ2-3|TRBD2|NA
CAWRRLAGGPGDTQYF
TGTGCCTGGAGGCGACTAGCGGGGGGGCCTGGAGATACGCAGTATTTT
>TRBV2|TRBJ2-3|NA|NA
CASKAESGRTDTQYF
TGTGCCAGCAAAGCAGAAAGCGGGCGCACAGATACGCAGTATTTT
>TRBV7-2|TRBJ1-2|NA|NA
CASSRDKERTGYTF
TGTGCCAGCAGCCGGGACAAGGAGAGAACTGGCTACACCTTC
>TRBV11-2|TRBJ2-7|TRBD2|few
CASSRIAGGSYEQYF
TGTGCCAGCAGCAGGATAGCGGGGGGTTCCTACGAGCAGTACTTC
>TRBV28|TRBJ1-4|NA|NA
CASSLRQARLFF
TGTGCCAGCAGTTTAAGGCAGGCCCGACTGTTTTTT
>TRBV2|TRBJ2-3|NA|NA
CASSETGRHSDTQYF
TGTGCCAGCAGTGAAACAGGGCGTCACAGCGATACGCAGTATTTT
>TRBV5-1|TRBJ1-4|NA|NA
CASSLGHGTNEKLFF
TGCGCCAGCAGCTTGGGCCATGGAACTAATGAAAAACTGTTTTTT
>TRBV7-2|TRBJ1-1|NA|few
CASSLRPRGNTEAFF
TGTGCCAGCAGCTTAAGGCCCCGGGGGAACACTGAAGCTTTCTTT
>TRBV28|TRBJ1-1|NA|NA
CASSTQGPTEAFF
TGTGCCAGCAGTACCCAGGGGCCCACTGAAGCTTTCTTT
>TRBV27|TRBJ1-1|NA|NA
CASSPGVGYLNTEAFF
TGTGCCAGCAGTCCCGGCGTGGGGTACTTGAACACTGAAGCTTTCTTT
>TRBV7-8|TRBJ1-1|NA|NA
CASSLDSNTEAFF
TGTGCCAGCAGCTTAGACTCGAACACTGAAGCTTTCTTT
>TRBV5-4|TRBJ2-5|NA|NA
CASSLSGVGETQYF
TGTGCCAGCAGCTTGTCCGGAGTTGGAGAGACCCAGTACTTC
>TRBV7-8|TRBJ1-2|NA|few
CASSPDPYGYTF
TGTGCCAGCAGCCCGGATCCCTATGGCTACACCTTC
>TRBV27|TRBJ2-3|NA|NA
CASSLVTPTDTQYF
TGTGCCAGCAGTTTAGTAACCCCCACAGATACGCAGTATTTT
>TRBV5-6|TRBJ1-1|NA|NA
CASSLIPPGLENTEAFF
TGTGCCAGCAGCTTGATTCCTCCAGGGCTGGAAAACACTGAAGCTTTCTTT
>TRBV28|TRBJ1-2|TRBD1|NA
CASSSGTGYSYGYTF
TGTGCCAGCAGTTCCGGGACAGGGTACTCCTATGGCTACACCTTC
>TRBV6-6|TRBJ1-2|NA|NA
CASKVRGAYGYTF
TGTGCCAGCAAAGTCCGAGGCGCCTATGGCTACACCTTC
>TRBV6-5|TRBJ2-1|NA|NA
CASSYTDSDNEQFF
TGTGCCAGCAGTTACACCGACTCGGATAATGAGCAGTTCTTC
>TRBV7-6|TRBJ1-1|NA|NA
CASSSKQGGNTEAFF
TGTGCCAGCAGCAGCAAACAGGGCGGGAACACTGAAGCTTTCTTT
>TRBV9|TRBJ2-1|TRBD1|NA
CASSAGTATYNEQFF
TGTGCCAGCAGCGCGGGGACAGCTACCTACAATGAGCAGTTCTTC
>TRBV10-1|TRBJ2-5|NA|NA
CASSESTLGIQYF
TGCGCCAGCAGTGAGTCGACGTTGGGAATCCAGTACTTC
>TRBV5-1|TRBJ1-1|TRBD1|NA
CASSLGTGLNSEAFF
TGCGCCAGCAGCTTGGGGACAGGGTTGAATAGTGAAGCTTTCTTT
>TRBV5-1|TRBJ2-2|TRBD1|few
CASSSQQGARELFF
TGCGCCAGCAGCTCCCAACAGGGGGCCCGGGAGCTGTTTTTT
>TRBV19|TRBJ2-1|NA|NA
CASSISETNNEQFF
TGTGCCAGTAGTATTTCAGAGACCAACAATGAGCAGTTCTTC
>TRBV7-2|TRBJ2-3|NA|NA
CASSLEASTDTQYF
TGTGCCAGCAGCTTAGAAGCGAGCACAGATACGCAGTATTTT
>TRBV6-5|TRBJ2-1|TRBD2|NA
CASSYSILAGGNEQFF
TGTGCCAGCAGTTACTCGATACTAGCGGGCGGAAATGAGCAGTTCTTC
>TRBV6-1|TRBJ2-3|NA|NA
CAGGSPGRTQYF
TGTGCCGGCGGGTCTCCGGGACGTACGCAGTATTTT
>TRBV27|TRBJ1-2|NA|once
CASSFGRGGGYGYTF
TGTGCCAGCAGTTTTGGGAGGGGAGGAGGCTATGGCTACACCTTC
>TRBV19|TRBJ2-5|TRBD2|once
CAGAAGGKETQYF
TGTGCCGGCGCCGCGGGGGGAAAAGAGACCCAGTACTTC
>TRBV4-3|TRBJ2-1|NA|NA
CASSQARDPGGNEQFF
TGCGCCAGCAGCCAAGCGAGGGACCCCGGCGGGAATGAGCAGTTCTTC
>TRBV11-2|TRBJ2-5|TRBD1|NA
CASSKGQGETQYF
TGTGCCAGCAGTAAAGGACAGGGGGAGACCCAGTACTTC
>TRBV18|TRBJ2-3|NA|NA
CASSPNGVDSKDTQYF
TGTGCCAGCTCCCCGAACGGGGTGGATTCTAAGGATACGCAGTATTTT
>TRBV7-8|TRBJ2-1|NA|NA
CASSPDRITSDEQFF
TGTGCCAGCAGCCCCGACAGGATTACTAGCGATGAGCAGTTCTTC
>TRBV7-8|TRBJ2-7|TRBD1|NA
CASSFDGTGGYEQYF
TGTGCCAGCAGCTTCGACGGGACAGGGGGCTACGAGCAGTACTTC
>TRBV28|TRBJ1-5|NA|NA
CASSLSSRPNQPQHF
TGTGCCAGCAGTTTATCGAGCCGGCCCAATCAGCCCCAGCATTTT
>TRBV6-5|TRBJ2-7|TRBD2|NA
CASSYSTSGVYEQYF
TGTGCCAGCAGTTACTCTACTAGCGGGGTCTACGAGCAGTACTTC
>TRBV10-3|TRBJ2-2|NA|NA
CAISESAPENTGELFF
TGTGCCATCAGTGAGTCGGCACCGGAGAACACCGGGGAGCTGTTTTTT
>TRBV10-3|TRBJ2-7|NA|NA
CAISAGPSYEQYF
TGTGCCATCAGTGCTGGCCCGTCCTACGAGCAGTACTTC
>TRBV30|TRBJ1-6|NA|few
CAWSAFYSPLHF
TGTGCCTGGAGTGCGTTCTATTCACCCCTCCACTTT
>TRBV29-1|TRBJ1-3|NA|NA
CSVGSDGNTIYF
TGCAGCGTTGGATCAGACGGAAACACCATATATTTT
>TRBV7-3|TRBJ2-1|NA|NA
CASAPWQSSYNEQFF
TGTGCCAGCGCCCCGTGGCAAAGCTCCTACAATGAGCAGTTCTTC
>TRBV5-4|TRBJ2-1|TRBD2|NA
CASSLGGGGAKHEQFF
TGTGCCAGCAGCTTGGGAGGCGGGGGGGCTAAGCATGAGCAGTTCTTC
>TRBV19|TRBJ1-3|NA|NA
CASSTRNTIYF
TGTGCCAGTAGCACTAGAAACACCATATATTTT
>TRBV19|TRBJ2-1|TRBD2|NA
CASSLGSGGDYNEQFF
TGTGCCAGCTCCTTAGGGAGCGGGGGGGATTACAATGAGCAGTTCTTC
>TRBV28|TRBJ2-2|NA|NA
CASSLRRGPNTGELFF
TGTGCCAGCAGTCTGCGGCGGGGGCCAAACACCGGGGAGCTGTTTTTT